Below, 31 T cell receptor beta chains from the same sample are listed, as sequenced in a study of radiation and T cells in renal cell carcinoma. The time point here: baseline pretreatment blood. Treatment of the sample: 15 Gy SBRT to primary tumor, nephrectomy 4 weeks later. Repertoires were generated with immunoSEQ multiplex PCR, while TCRdb's copy carries only in-frame clones and drops some. The sample has 70,000 to 100,000 clones, approximately 83% seen once. This specimen was blood, taken from a patient whose treatment included radiotherapy and nephrectomy. All receptors derive from a man between 60 and 70 years old with renal cell carcinoma.

The chain joins TRBV30 to TRBJ2-1, with 8 bases aligning to TRBD2. V dropped 7 bases and J dropped 3; count of bases not matched to a gene: 11. The CDR3 extends over 15 amino acids. Germline-derived CDR1 and CDR2 are GTSNPN and SVGIG (reference sequence). CDR3 in DNA: TGTGCCTTCCTGACTAGCGAGATAGACTACAATGAGCAGTTCTTC. Encoded protein: CAFLTSEIDYNEQFF.

In this sample, this clone turned up a few times. This chain links TRBV5-6 with TRBJ2-7, with D perhaps matching TRBD2 (5 bases). Trimming cost V 3 bases and J 3 bases, with 13 bases left between them. The CDR3 loop spans 14 amino acids. CDR1 and CDR2 from the germline V gene are SGHDT and YYEEEE. The CDR3 bases are TGTGCCAGCAGCTCGCCGGGGTCGTTCTACGAGCAGTACTTC. Translation gives CASSSPGSFYEQYF. Using reference TRBV5-6 and TRBJ2-7 for the parts outside the CDR3, the full variable domain is DAGVTQSPTHLIKTRGQQVTLRCSPKSGHDTVSWYQQALGQGPQFIFQYYEEEERQRGNFPDRFSGHQFPNYSSELNVNALLLGDSALYLCASSSPGSFYEQYFGPGTRLTVT.

The chain couples TRBV2 to TRBJ1-2; no definite D call. Germline CDR1 and CDR2: SNHLY and FYNNEI. The CDR3 covers 13 residues. Trimming removed 2 bases at V and 2 bases at J, with 6 bases between. The CDR3 protein is CASSELGNYGYTF. CDR3 nucleotides: TGTGCCAGCAGTGAACTAGGGAACTATGGCTACACCTTC. The whole variable domain, filled in from reference TRBV2 and TRBJ1-2, reads EPEVTQTPSHQVTQMGQEVILRCVPISNHLYFYWYRQILGQKVEFLVSFYNNEISEKSEIFDDQFSVERPDGSNFTLKIRSTKLEDSAMYFCASSELGNYGYTFGSGTRLTVV.

This chain joins TRBV7-2 and TRBJ2-3, with TRBD2 as a possible D gene (6 bases). The germline V gene has CDR1 SGHTA and CDR2 FQGNSA. This CDR3 comprises 16 residues. Trimming took 4 bases from V and 0 from J, leaving 14 bases between them. CDR3 residues: CASSSRRAPSTDTQYF. In DNA form, the CDR3 reads TGTGCCAGCAGCTCTCGGAGGGCTCCTAGCACAGATACGCAGTATTTT.

The chain links TRBV7-8 to TRBJ2-7, with no clear D. Germline V gene lookup returns CDR1 SGHVS and CDR2 FQNEAQ. Deletions cut 2 bases from V and 4 bases from J, with 3 bases between. The CDR3 has 11 amino acids. The CDR3 spells CASSLRYEQYF. The CDR3, as DNA: TGTGCCAGCAGCTTAAGATACGAGCAGTACTTC.

The V and J genes are TRBV7-2 and TRBJ2-4, with D perhaps TRBD1 (6 bases). This CDR3 has 15 amino acids. Germline lookup yields CDR1 SGHTA and CDR2 FQGNSA. V dropped 5 bases and J dropped 7 bases, with 18 bases sitting between them. CDR3 loop: CASSPTQHQGNIQYF. The CDR3 DNA follows: TGTGCCAGCAGCCCTACACAGCACCAGGGGAACATTCAGTACTTC.

This clone was observed a few times. The CDR3 reads CASSPSGRKDNEQFF. CDR3 nucleotide sequence: TGTGCCAGCAGTCCTAGCGGGAGGAAGGACAATGAGCAGTTCTTC. This chain uses TRBV28 with TRBJ2-1; 11 bases map to TRBD2. CDR1 and CDR2 from the germline V gene are MDHEN and SYDVKM. V lost 5 bases and J lost 5; bases outside the gene matches: 5. The CDR3 totals 15 residues.

The chain recombines TRBV5-1 with TRBJ2-7; possible D gene TRBD2, 5 bases. The CDR3 runs 17 residues. V was clipped by 1 base and J by 0 bases, with 17 bases between them. CDR1 SGHRS and CDR2 YFSETQ come from the germline V gene. The CDR3 DNA reads as TGCGCCAGCAGCTTGCGGCCCGAGAGGGCGAGCTCCTACGAGCAGTACTTC. Translated: CASSLRPERASSYEQYF.

In the case of this clone: Other DNA sequences within the sample encode an identical CDR3. The rearrangement uses TRBV5-1 and TRBJ2-3, with D possibly matching TRBD2 (5 bases). V lost 0 bases and J lost 0, with 8 bases in between. CDR3 length equals 15 residues. Germline V gene sequence: CDR1 SGHRS, CDR2 YFSETQ. Here the CDR3 DNA reads TGCGCCAGCAGCTTGGCCGGGATTAGCACAGATACGCAGTATTTT. Residues: CASSLAGISTDTQYF.

The chain couples TRBV28 to TRBJ1-5; 7 positions agree with TRBD1. Germline assignment: CDR1 MDHEN and CDR2 SYDVKM. V was clipped by 6 bases and J by 4 bases; unmatched bases: 3. The length of the CDR3 is 13 residues. CDR3 bases: TGTGCCAGCAGCCCGACAGGGAATCAGCCCCAGCATTTT. Translation: CASSPTGNQPQHF.

This clone has a single count. The chain has TRBV2 and TRBJ2-7, with 9 bases matching TRBD1. The CDR3 extends over 15 amino acids. After removal of 4 bases from V and 2 bases from J, the junction contained 6 bases not matched to a gene. CDR1 and CDR2 from the germline V gene are SNHLY and FYNNEI. CDR3 residues: CASSGIGQGPYEQYF. CDR3 coding DNA: TGTGCCAGCAGTGGAATCGGACAGGGGCCCTACGAGCAGTACTTC.

J is TRBJ2-1 and V is TRBV10-1; D is unresolved. Germline assignment: CDR1 WNHNN and CDR2 SYGVQD (reference sequence). Trimming cost V 7 bases and J 7 bases, with 11 bases left between them. The CDR3 totals 12 residues. CDR3 nucleotide sequence: TGCGCCAGCACAGCAACCTTTAATGAGCAGTTCTTC. Its protein product is CASTATFNEQFF.

The genes are TRBV7-2 and TRBJ2-2; D is possibly TRBD1 or TRBD2 (5 bases each). CDR1 and CDR2 from the germline V gene are SGHTA and FQGNSA. The length of the CDR3 is 18 residues. The V and J ends lost 3 bases and 2 bases respectively, with 19 bases between them. CDR3 sequence reads: CASSLNRGWYANTGELFF. CDR3 DNA sequence: TGTGCCAGCAGCTTGAACCGGGGCTGGTATGCCAACACCGGGGAGCTGTTTTTT.

V is TRBV6-1 and J is TRBJ1-3; D is uncertain. Trimming shortened V by 7 bases and J by 0 bases, and 7 bases separated the two germline ends. CDR3 length: 13 residues. Germline V gives CDR1 MNHNS, CDR2 SASEGT. CDR3 nucleotides: TGTGCCAGCATCCTTAGCTCTGGAAACACCATATATTTT. Its protein is CASILSSGNTIYF.

Only one count was recorded for this clone. The chain is built from TRBV5-1 and TRBJ2-5; the match to TRBD2 covers 9 bases. The ends lost 0 bases at V and 1 base at J; junction bases unmatched: 4. Germline V gene sequence: CDR1 SGHRS, CDR2 YFSETQ. The CDR3 spans 16 residues. In DNA, the CDR3 is TGCGCCAGCAGCTTGGGGCTAGCGGGGACCCAAGAGACCCAGTACTTC. Protein sequence: CASSLGLAGTQETQYF. Variable domain in full (rest from reference TRBV5-1 and TRBJ2-5): KAGVTQTPRYLIKTRGQQVTLSCSPISGHRSVSWYQQTPGQGLQFLFEYFSETQRNKGNFPGRFSGRQFSNSRSEMNVSTLELGDSALYLCASSLGLAGTQETQYFGPGTRLLVL.

The V gene is TRBV25-1, the J gene TRBJ2-1, with TRBD2 identical over 10 bases. Germline V gene data show CDR1 as MGHDK and CDR2 as SYGVNS. This CDR3 comprises 15 residues. V shed 6 bases and J 8 bases; nucleotides not matched to a gene: 10. The CDR3 DNA sequence: TGTGCCAGCAGCACCACCGGGACTAGCGTTTATGAGCAGTTCTTC. Amino acids: CASSTTGTSVYEQFF.

The chain recombines TRBV4-1 with TRBJ2-3; D call uncertain. The CDR3 extends over 17 amino acids. Between the trimmed V and J ends, which lost 0 bases and 0 bases, there was a span of 13 bases. Germline V CDR1 and CDR2: MGHRA, YSYEKL. The CDR3 coding sequence is TGCGCCAGCAGCCAAGACTCCTCTGCACCGAGCACAGATACGCAGTATTTT. It yields the protein CASSQDSSAPSTDTQYF.

V usage is TRBV7-9 and J usage is TRBJ1-6; D gene ambiguous. Deletions cut 2 bases from V and 10 bases from J, with 6 bases between. The CDR3 runs to 12 residues. Germline CDR1 reads SEHNR; CDR2 reads FQNEAQ (reference sequence). This chain's CDR3 is CASSLLDSPLHF. The CDR3 bases are TGTGCCAGCAGCTTATTGGACTCACCCCTCCACTTT.

The chain employs TRBV19 and TRBJ1-1; D may be TRBD1 (6 bases). Germline CDR1 and CDR2: LNHDA and SQIVND (reference sequence). V lost 6 bases to trimming and J lost 11 bases, with 16 bases between them. This CDR3 has 12 amino acids. The CDR3 region has the DNA TGTGCCAGTAGAAGAGACAGGTCGAGCGCTTTCTTT. Its translation is CASRRDRSSAFF.

CDR3 loop: CASSLGGQTQETQYF. The DNA for the CDR3 is TGCGCCAGCAGCTTGGGAGGTCAGACTCAAGAGACCCAGTACTTC. This chain joins TRBV5-1 and TRBJ2-5; D uncertain. The length of the CDR3 is 15 residues. Trimming removed 0 bases from V and 2 bases from J, with 11 bases in between. CDR1 is SGHRS and CDR2 is YFSETQ in the germline V gene.

The V call is TRBV7-6, the J call TRBJ2-7; TRBD1 is a possible D gene (7 bases). The V end lost 1 base, the J end lost 6 bases, and 10 bases lay between the germline ends. The CDR3 loop spans 13 amino acids. Per germline, CDR1 SGHVS and CDR2 FNYEAQ. The CDR3 nucleotides read TGTGCCAGCAGCTTAGACAGGGGAGGCGAGCAGTACTTC. As protein: CASSLDRGGEQYF.

The J gene is TRBJ2-7, the V gene TRBV29-1; 9 bases map to TRBD2. CDR3 length equals 17 residues. V was clipped by 1 base and J by 0 bases; unmatched bases: 10. Per the germline V gene, CDR1 is SQVTM and CDR2 is ANQGSEA. The DNA for the CDR3 is TGCAGCGTTGAAGCGAGGATAGCGGGAGCCCACTCCTACGAGCAGTACTTC. Its translation is CSVEARIAGAHSYEQYF.

The V and J genes are TRBV9 and TRBJ2-1, with 8 bases lining up with TRBD2. The V gene end was trimmed by 1 base and the J gene end by 5 bases; junction bases not matched to a gene: 5. The CDR3 sequence is 15 residues long. Germline V gene data show CDR1 as SGDLS and CDR2 as YYNGEE. CDR3 sequence reads: CASSVSGGRNNEQFF. The CDR3 bases are TGTGCCAGCAGCGTATCGGGAGGGCGCAACAATGAGCAGTTCTTC.

This clone has a count of ten or more. J is TRBJ2-1 and V is TRBV2; TRBD2 matches at 9 bases. V gave up 6 bases and J gave up 5 bases; unmatched junction bases: 8. The length of the CDR3 is 15 residues. CDR1 and CDR2 (germline): SNHLY, FYNNEI. CDR3 coding DNA: TGTGCCAGCAGGGCAACTAGCGGGCGGAACAATGAGCAGTTCTTC. It translates to CASRATSGRNNEQFF.

This clone turned up a few times. Other DNA sequences from this sample encode an identical CDR3 as well. V usage is TRBV12-5 and J usage is TRBJ2-1; 7 bases are a match to TRBD2. Per germline, CDR1 LGHNT and CDR2 FRNRAP. The CDR3 extends over 18 amino acids. Losses at the gene ends were 5 bases for V and 4 bases for J; bases not matched to a gene: 17. As DNA, the CDR3 is TGTGCTAGTGGTCGAACCGCACGAGGACTAGATCCTTACAATGAGCAGTTCTTC. It codes for CASGRTARGLDPYNEQFF.

V gene TRBV7-3 combines with J gene TRBJ2-7, with TRBD1 matching over 7 bases. This CDR3 has 13 amino acids. From germline, CDR1 is SGHTA and CDR2 FQGTGA. V trimming: 0 bases; J trimming: 6 bases; junction bases outside the gene matches: 2. The CDR3 loop reads CASSLTAGGEQYF. CDR3 sequence (DNA): TGTGCCAGCAGCTTAACCGCAGGGGGCGAGCAGTACTTC. The variable domain in full, with the rest retrieved from reference TRBV7-3 and TRBJ2-7, is GAGVSQTPSNKVTEKGKYVELRCDPISGHTALYWYRQSLGQGPEFLIYFQGTGAADDSGLPNDRFFAVRPEGSVSTLKIQRTERGDSAVYLCASSLTAGGEQYFGPGTRLTVT.

This clone was seen many times. This sequence joins TRBV9 and TRBJ1-1, with 8 bases lining up with TRBD1. Germline V lookup: CDR1 SGDLS, CDR2 YYNGEE. The CDR3 has 16 residues. With 4 bases clipped from V and 4 bases from J, the junction kept 12 bases outside the gene matches. In DNA form, the CDR3 reads TGTGCCAGCAGCCCTACGAGGACAGGGAGATTCACTGAAGCTTTCTTT. It encodes CASSPTRTGRFTEAFF.

The genes are TRBV11-2 and TRBJ1-1; 7 bases map to TRBD1. The CDR3 sequence is 19 residues long. The ends lost 2 bases at V and 1 base at J; junction bases unmatched: 16. The germline V gene encodes CDR1 SGHAT and CDR2 FQNNGV. For the CDR3, the DNA is TGTGCCAGCAGCTTAACATACATGACCAGGGGGACCTCGAACACTGAAGCTTTCTTT. It yields the protein CASSLTYMTRGTSNTEAFF.

This clone has only one observation. The chain joins TRBV30 to TRBJ2-7, with 12 bases lining up with TRBD1. This CDR3 is built from 14 residues. Germline CDR1 GTSNPN, CDR2 SVGIG (reference sequence). J was trimmed by 5 bases and V by 2 bases; bases with no gene match: 4. This chain's CDR3 is CAWSPGQGAHEQYF. CDR3 bases: TGTGCCTGGAGTCCGGGACAGGGGGCCCACGAGCAGTACTTC.

The genes are TRBV4-3 and TRBJ2-7; D is perhaps TRBD1 or TRBD2 (6 bases each). This CDR3 has 15 amino acids. The germline V gene encodes CDR1 LGHNA and CDR2 YSLEER. Trimming pared 0 bases from V and 3 bases from J, leaving 12 bases between. The CDR3 region is CASSQEEGDHYEQYF. The CDR3 DNA reads as TGCGCCAGCAGCCAAGAGGAGGGGGACCACTACGAGCAGTACTTC.

The V and J genes are TRBV19 and TRBJ2-3; 7 positions agree with TRBD2. The CDR3 sequence is 14 residues long. Germline V gene data show CDR1 as LNHDA and CDR2 as SQIVND (reference sequence). The V and J ends lost 4 bases and 4 bases, in that order; junction bases with no gene match: 5. The CDR3 DNA sequence: TGTGCCAGTAGTACCGGGACTACCGCAGATACGCAGTATTTT. It is translated as CASSTGTTADTQYF.